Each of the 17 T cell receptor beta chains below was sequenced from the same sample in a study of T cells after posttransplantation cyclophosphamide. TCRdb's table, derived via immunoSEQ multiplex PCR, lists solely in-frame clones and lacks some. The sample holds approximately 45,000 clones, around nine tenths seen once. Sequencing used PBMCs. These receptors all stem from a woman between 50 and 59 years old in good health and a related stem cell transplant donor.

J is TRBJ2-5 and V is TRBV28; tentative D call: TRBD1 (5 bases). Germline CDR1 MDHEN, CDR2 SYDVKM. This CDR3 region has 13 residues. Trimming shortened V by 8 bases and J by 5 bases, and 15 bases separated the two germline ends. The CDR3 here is CASAPGRAETQYF. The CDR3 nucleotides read TGTGCCAGCGCACCCGGCAGGGCGGAGACCCAGTACTTC.

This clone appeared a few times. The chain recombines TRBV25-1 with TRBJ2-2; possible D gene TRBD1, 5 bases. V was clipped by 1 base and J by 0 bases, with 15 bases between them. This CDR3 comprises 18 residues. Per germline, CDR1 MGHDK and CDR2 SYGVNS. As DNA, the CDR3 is TGTGCCAGCAGTGAATCTGGGGCCCGGGTGACGAACACCGGGGAGCTGTTTTTT. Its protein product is CASSESGARVTNTGELFF.

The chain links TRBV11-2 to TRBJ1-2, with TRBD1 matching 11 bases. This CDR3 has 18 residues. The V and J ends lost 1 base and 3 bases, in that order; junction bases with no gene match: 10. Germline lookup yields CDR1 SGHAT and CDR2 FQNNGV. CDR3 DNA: TGTGCCAGCAGCTTAGTTCCCGGGACAGGGGGTATGGACTATGGCTACACCTTC. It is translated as CASSLVPGTGGMDYGYTF.

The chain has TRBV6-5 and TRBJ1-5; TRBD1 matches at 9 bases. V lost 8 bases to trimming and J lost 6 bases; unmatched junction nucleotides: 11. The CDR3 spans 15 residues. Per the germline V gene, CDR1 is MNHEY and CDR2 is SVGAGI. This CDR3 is CASWDRAHPSQPQHF. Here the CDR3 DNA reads TGTGCCAGCTGGGACAGGGCGCACCCCAGTCAGCCCCAGCATTTT.

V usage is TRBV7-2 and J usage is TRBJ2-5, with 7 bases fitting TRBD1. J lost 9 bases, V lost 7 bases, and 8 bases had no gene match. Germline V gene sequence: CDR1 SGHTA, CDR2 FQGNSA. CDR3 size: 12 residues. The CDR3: CASTTGSRAQYF. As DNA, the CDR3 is TGTGCCAGCACGACAGGGAGCAGGGCCCAGTACTTC.

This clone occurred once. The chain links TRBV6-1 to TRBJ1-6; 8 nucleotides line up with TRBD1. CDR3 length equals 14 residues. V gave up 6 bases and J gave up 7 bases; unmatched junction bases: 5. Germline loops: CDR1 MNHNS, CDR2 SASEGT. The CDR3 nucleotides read TGTGCCAGCAGGCCGGACAGGGAGAATTCACCCCTCCACTTT. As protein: CASRPDRENSPLHF.

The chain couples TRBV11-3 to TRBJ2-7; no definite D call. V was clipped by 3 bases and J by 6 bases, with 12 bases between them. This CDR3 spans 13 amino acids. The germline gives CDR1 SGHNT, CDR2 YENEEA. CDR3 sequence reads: CASSFEQAGEQYF. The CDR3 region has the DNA TGTGCCAGCAGCTTTGAGCAAGCCGGCGAGCAGTACTTC. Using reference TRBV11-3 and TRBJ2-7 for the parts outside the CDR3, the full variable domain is EAGVVQSPRYKIIEKKQPVAFWCNPISGHNTLYWYLQNLGQGPELLIRYENEEAVDDSQLPKDRFSAERLKGVDSTLKIQPAELGDSAVYLCASSFEQAGEQYFGPGTRLTVT.

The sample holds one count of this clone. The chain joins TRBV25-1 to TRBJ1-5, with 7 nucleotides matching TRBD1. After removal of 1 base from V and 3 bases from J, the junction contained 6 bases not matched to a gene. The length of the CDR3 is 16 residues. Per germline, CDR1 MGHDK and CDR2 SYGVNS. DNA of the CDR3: TGTGCCAGCAGTGAATCGGGACAGTCTTACAATCAGCCCCAGCATTTT. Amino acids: CASSESGQSYNQPQHF.

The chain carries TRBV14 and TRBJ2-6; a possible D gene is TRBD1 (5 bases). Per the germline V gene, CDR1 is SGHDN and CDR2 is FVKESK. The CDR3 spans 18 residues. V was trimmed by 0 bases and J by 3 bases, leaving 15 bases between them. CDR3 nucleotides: TGTGCCAGCAGCCAAGATCTCCCAGGGCATGGTGGGGCCAACGTCCTGACTTTC. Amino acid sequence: CASSQDLPGHGGANVLTF.

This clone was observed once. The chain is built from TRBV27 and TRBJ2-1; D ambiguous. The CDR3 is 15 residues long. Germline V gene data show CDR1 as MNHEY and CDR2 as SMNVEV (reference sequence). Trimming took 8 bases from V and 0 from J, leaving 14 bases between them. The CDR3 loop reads CASYSRLSSYNEQFF. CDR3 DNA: TGTGCCAGCTACTCCAGGTTAAGCTCCTACAATGAGCAGTTCTTC.

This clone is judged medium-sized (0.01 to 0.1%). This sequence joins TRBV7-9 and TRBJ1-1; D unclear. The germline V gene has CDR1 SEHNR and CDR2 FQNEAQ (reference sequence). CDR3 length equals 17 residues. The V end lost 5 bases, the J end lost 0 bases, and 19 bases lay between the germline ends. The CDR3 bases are TGTGCCAGCAGCCTCCCTCAGTCCGCCTCAGTGAACACTGAAGCTTTCTTT. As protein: CASSLPQSASVNTEAFF. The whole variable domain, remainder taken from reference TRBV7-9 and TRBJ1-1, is DTGVSQNPRHKITKRGQNVTFRCDPISEHNRLYWYRQTLGQGPEFLTYFQNEAQLEKSRLLSDRFSAERPKGSFSTLEIQRTEQGDSAMYLCASSLPQSASVNTEAFFGQGTRLTVV.

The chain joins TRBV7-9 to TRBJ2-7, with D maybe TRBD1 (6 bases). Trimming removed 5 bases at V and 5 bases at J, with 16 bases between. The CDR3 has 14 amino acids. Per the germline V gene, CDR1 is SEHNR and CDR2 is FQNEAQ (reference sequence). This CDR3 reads CASSPTGPMDEQYF. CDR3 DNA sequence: TGTGCCAGCAGCCCCACAGGGCCCATGGACGAGCAGTACTTC.

The CDR3 protein is CASSEAGLAGSEQYF. Written as DNA, the CDR3 is TGTGCCAGCAGTGAAGCGGGACTAGCGGGATCCGAGCAGTACTTC. J is TRBJ2-7 and V is TRBV6-1; 13 bases map to TRBD2. The CDR3 is 15 amino acids. CDR1 and CDR2 (germline): MNHNS, SASEGT. With V trimmed by 0 bases and J by 6 bases, 2 bases remained unmatched.

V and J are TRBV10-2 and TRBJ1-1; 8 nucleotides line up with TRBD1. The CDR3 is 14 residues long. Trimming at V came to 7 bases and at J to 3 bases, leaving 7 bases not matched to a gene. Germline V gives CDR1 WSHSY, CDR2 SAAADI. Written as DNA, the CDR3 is TGCGCCAGCACCCTGGGACAGGCATACACTGAAGCTTTCTTT. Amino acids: CASTLGQAYTEAFF.

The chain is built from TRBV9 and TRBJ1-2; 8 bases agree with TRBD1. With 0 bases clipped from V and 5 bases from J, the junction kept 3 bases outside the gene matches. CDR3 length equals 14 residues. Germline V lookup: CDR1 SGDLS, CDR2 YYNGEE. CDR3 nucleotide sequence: TGTGCCAGCAGCGTAGCTACAGGGGGATATGGCTACACCTTC. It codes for CASSVATGGYGYTF.

The CDR3 sequence: CASSLEGTAEQYF. CDR3 nucleotide sequence: TGTGCCAGCAGCTTAGAAGGTACAGCCGAGCAGTACTTC. This chain connects TRBV11-2 to TRBJ2-7, with no clear D. Germline V lookup: CDR1 SGHAT, CDR2 FQNNGV. V was shortened by 0 bases and J by 6 bases, with 9 bases between the two germline ends. The CDR3 loop spans 13 amino acids. Together with reference TRBV11-2 and TRBJ2-7, the CDR3 gives the full variable domain: EAGVAQSPRYKIIEKRQSVAFWCNPISGHATLYWYQQILGQGPKLLIQFQNNGVVDDSQLPKDRFSAERLKGVDSTLKIQPAKLEDSAVYLCASSLEGTAEQYFGPGTRLTVT.

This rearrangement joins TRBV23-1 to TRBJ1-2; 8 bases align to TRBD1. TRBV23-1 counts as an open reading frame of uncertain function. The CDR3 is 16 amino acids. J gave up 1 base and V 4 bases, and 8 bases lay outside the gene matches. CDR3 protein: CASSRAGGYLNYGYTF. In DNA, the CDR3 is TGCGCCAGCAGTCGGGCAGGGGGCTATCTTAACTATGGCTACACCTTC.